What follows describes a single TCR beta chain. Its antigen is still unknown. One junction end does not reproduce the germline sequence, and a read error may be involved. This sample was included in a study of cytomegalovirus exposure and HLA in healthy donors. Notes on the study in general: Certain indistinguishable V segments, among them TRBV6-2 and TRBV6-3, were excluded.

The CDR3 runs to 14 residues. The germline gives CDR1 MNHEY, CDR2 SVGAGI. 60 Vbeta and 13 Jbeta primers were used in PCR. Sequencing was performed with immunoSEQ multiplex PCR; in TCRdb, only in-frame clones are kept and a portion is missing. The sample lists around 190,000 clones, roughly 87% seen once, with 0.9% to 1.2% in the top ten. Specimen: PBMCs. This clonotype was sampled from a boy aged 2 to 10 in good health and CMV-seronegative. The J gene is TRBJ2-5, the V gene TRBV6-5; no reliable D call. The CDR3 loop reads CASSYGQEQGTQYF. The CDR3 coding sequence is TGTGCCAGCAGTTACGGCCAGGAACAAGGGACCCAGTACTTC.